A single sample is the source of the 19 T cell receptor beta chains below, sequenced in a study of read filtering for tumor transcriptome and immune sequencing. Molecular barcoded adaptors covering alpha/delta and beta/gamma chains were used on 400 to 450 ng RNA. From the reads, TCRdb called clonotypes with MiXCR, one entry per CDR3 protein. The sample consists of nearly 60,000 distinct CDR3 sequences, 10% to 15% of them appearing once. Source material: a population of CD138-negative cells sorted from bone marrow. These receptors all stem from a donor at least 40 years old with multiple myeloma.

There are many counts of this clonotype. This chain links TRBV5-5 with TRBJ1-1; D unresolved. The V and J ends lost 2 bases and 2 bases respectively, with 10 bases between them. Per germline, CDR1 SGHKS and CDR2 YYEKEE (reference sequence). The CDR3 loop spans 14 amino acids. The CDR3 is CASSFAQANTEAFF. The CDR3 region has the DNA TGTGCCAGCAGCTTCGCGCAGGCAAACACTGAAGCTTTCTTT.

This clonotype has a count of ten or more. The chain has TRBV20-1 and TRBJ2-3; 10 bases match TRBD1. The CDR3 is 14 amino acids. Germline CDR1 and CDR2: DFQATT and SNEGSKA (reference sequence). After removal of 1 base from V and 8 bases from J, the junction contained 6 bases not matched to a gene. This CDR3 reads CSARGRQGAGTQYF. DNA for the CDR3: TGCAGTGCTAGAGGCCGACAGGGGGCAGGTACGCAGTATTTT.

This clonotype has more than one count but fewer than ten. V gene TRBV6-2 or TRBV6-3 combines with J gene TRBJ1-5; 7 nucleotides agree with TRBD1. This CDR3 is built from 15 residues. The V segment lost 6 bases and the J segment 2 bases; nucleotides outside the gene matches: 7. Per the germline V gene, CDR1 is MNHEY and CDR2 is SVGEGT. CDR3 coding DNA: TGTGCCAGCAGGCCCCTAGGACAGGGCAATCAGCCCCAGCATTTT. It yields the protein CASRPLGQGNQPQHF.

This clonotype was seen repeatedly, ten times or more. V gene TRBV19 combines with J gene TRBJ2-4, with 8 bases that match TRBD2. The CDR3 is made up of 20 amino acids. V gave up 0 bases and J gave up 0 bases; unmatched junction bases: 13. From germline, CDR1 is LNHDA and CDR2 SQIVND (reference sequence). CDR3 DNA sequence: TGTGCCAGTAGTATAGATCACCGAACAACGGGGGGGCGAGCCAAAAACATTCAGTACTTC. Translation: CASSIDHRTTGGRAKNIQYF.

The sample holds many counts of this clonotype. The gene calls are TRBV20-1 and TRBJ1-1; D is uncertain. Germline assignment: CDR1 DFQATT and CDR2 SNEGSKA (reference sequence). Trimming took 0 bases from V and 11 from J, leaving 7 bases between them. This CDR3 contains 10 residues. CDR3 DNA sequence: TGCAGTGCTAGAGATATCTGGGCTTTCTTT. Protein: CSARDIWAFF.

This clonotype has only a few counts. CDR3 in amino acids: CASSPRGTGWDQPQHF. The CDR3 region has the DNA TGTGCCAGCAGCCCCAGGGGGACAGGGTGGGACCAGCCCCAGCATTTT. V usage is TRBV9 and J usage is TRBJ1-5; 9 bases are shared with TRBD1. The CDR3 contains 16 residues. CDR1 and CDR2 (germline): SGDLS, YYNGEE. V shed 4 bases, J shed 7 bases, and the junction held 12 bases outside the gene matches.

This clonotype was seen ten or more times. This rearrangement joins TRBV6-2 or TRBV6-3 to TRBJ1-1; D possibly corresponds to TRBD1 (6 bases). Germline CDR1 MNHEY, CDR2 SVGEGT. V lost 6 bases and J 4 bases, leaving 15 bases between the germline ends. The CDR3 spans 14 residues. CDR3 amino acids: CASRHGGGGTEAFF. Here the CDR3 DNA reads TGTGCCAGCAGACACGGAGGGGGGGGCACTGAAGCTTTCTTT.

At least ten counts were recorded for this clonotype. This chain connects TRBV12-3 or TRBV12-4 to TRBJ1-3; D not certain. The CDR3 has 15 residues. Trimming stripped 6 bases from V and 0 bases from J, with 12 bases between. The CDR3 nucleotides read TGTGCCAGCAGCCACGGACCGAGCTCTGGAAACACCATATATTTT. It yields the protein CASSHGPSSGNTIYF.

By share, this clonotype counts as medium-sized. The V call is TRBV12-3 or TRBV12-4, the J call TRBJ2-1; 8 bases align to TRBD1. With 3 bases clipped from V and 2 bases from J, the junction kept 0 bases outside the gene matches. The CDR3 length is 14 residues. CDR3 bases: TGTGCCAGCAGTTTGACAGGGGCCTACAATGAGCAGTTCTTC. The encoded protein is CASSLTGAYNEQFF.

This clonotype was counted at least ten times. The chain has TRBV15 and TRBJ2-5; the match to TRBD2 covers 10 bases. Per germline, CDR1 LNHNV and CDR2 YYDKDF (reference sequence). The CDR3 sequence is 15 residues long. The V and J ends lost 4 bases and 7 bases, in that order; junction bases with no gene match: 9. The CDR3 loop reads CATSKSGGAGGTQYF. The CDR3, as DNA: TGTGCCACCAGCAAGAGCGGGGGGGCAGGGGGGACCCAGTACTTC.

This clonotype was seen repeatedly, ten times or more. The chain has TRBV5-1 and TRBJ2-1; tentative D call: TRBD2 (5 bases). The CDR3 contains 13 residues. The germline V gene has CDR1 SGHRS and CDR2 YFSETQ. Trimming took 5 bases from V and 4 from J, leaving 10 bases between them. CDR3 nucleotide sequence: TGCGCCAGCAGTCCGGGATCTTACAATGAGCAGTTCTTC. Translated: CASSPGSYNEQFF.

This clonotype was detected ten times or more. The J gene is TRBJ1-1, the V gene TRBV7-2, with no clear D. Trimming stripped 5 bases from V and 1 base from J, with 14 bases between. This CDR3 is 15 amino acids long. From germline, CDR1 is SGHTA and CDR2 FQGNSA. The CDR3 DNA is TGTGCCAGCAGCCCGAGGACTTATGGGAACACTGAAGCTTTCTTT. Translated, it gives CASSPRTYGNTEAFF.

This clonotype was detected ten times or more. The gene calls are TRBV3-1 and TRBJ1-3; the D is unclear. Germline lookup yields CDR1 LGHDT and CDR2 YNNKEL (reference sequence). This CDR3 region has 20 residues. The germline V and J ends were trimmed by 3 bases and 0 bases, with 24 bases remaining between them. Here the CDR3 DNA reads TGTGCCAGCAGCCATCGAACGTCAAGTCCGACTATACTCTCTGGAAACACCATATATTTT. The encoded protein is CASSHRTSSPTILSGNTIYF. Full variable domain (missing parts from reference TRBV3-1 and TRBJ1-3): DTAVSQTPKYLVTQMGNDKSIKCEQNLGHDTMYWYKQDSKKFLKIMFSYNNKELIINETVPNRFSPKSPDKAHLNLHINSLELGDSAVYFCASSHRTSSPTILSGNTIYFGEGSWLTVV.

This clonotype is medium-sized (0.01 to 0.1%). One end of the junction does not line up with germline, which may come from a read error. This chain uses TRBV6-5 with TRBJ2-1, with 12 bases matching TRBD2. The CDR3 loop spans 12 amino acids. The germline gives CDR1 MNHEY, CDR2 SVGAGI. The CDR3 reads CASNYLAGGLFF. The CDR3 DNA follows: TGTGCCAGCAATTACCTAGCGGGGGGGCTCTTCTTC.

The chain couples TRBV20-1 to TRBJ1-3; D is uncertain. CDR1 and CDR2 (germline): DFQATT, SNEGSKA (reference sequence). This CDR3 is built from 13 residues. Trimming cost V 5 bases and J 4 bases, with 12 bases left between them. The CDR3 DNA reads TGCAGTGCTTCTCAAACCGAGGGAAACACCATATATTTT. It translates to CSASQTEGNTIYF.

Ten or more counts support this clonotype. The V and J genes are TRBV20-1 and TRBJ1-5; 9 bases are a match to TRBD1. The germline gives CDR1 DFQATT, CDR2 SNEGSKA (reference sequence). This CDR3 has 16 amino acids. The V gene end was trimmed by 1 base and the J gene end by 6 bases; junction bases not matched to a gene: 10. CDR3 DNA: TGCAGTGCTAGAGGGTGGGTAAGACAGGGGGTTCAGCCCCAGCATTTT. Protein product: CSARGWVRQGVQPQHF.

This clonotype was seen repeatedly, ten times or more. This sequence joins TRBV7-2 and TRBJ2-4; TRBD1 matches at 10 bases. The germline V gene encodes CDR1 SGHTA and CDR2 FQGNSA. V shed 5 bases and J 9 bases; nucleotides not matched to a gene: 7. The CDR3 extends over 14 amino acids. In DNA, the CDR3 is TGTGCCAGCAGCCTCCGGGACAGGGGTGTCATTCAGTACTTC. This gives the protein CASSLRDRGVIQYF. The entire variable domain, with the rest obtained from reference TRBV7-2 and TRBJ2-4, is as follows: GAGVSQSPSNKVTEKGKDVELRCDPISGHTALYWYRQSLGQGLEFLIYFQGNSAPDKSGLPSDRFSAERTGGSVSTLTIQRTQQEDSAVYLCASSLRDRGVIQYFGAGTRLSVL.

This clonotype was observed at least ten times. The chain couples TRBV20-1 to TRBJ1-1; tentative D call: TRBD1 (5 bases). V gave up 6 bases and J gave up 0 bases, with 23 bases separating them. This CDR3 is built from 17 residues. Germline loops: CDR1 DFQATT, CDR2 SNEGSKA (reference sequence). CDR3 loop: CSAGAPGQLKLNTEAFF. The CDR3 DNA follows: TGCAGTGCCGGCGCCCCGGGGCAGCTTAAATTGAACACTGAAGCTTTCTTT.

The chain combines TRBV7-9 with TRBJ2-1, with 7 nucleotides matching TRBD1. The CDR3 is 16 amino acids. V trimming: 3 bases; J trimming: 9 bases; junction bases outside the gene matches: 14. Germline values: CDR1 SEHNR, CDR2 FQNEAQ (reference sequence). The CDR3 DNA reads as TGTGCCAGCAGCTTGCCGTCCGGGACAGTGGGCCTTGAGCAGTTCTTC. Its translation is CASSLPSGTVGLEQFF.